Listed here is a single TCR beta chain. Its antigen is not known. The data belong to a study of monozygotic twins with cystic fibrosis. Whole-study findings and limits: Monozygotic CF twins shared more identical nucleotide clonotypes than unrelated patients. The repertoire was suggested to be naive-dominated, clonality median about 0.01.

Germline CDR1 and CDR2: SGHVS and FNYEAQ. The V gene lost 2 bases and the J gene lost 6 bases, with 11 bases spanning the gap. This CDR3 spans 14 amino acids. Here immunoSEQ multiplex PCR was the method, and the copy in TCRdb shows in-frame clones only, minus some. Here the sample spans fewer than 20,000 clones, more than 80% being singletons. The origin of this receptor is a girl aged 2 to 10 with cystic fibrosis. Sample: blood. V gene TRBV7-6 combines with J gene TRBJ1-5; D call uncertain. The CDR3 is CASSLHEGGQPQHF. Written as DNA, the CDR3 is TGTGCCAGCAGCTTACACGAAGGCGGTCAGCCCCAGCATTTT.